The 31 T cell receptor beta chains below were found in one sample sequenced in a study of T-cell memory formation after mild COVID-19. TCRdb used MiXCR to reprocess the 5' RACE reads, holding one entry per CDR3 protein. This repertoire shows 350,000 to 400,000 distinct CDR3 sequences, 14% found once; its top ten account for 20% to 25%. Source material: PBMCs or a T cell subset sorted from them (not recorded which). The receptors here all came from a man younger than 35 who had mild COVID-19 (a few samples of this study predate the infection). Cell type and time point are not known.

The rearrangement joins TRBV6-6 to TRBJ2-3, with D possibly matching TRBD1 (5 bases). Germline CDR1 MNHNY, CDR2 SVGAGI (reference sequence). This CDR3 is 10 amino acids long. Deletions cut 5 bases from V and 9 bases from J, with 6 bases between. CDR3 residues: CASSDSTQYF. In nucleotides, the CDR3 is TGTGCCAGCAGTGACAGCACGCAGTATTTT.

This clonotype was picked up many times. The rearrangement uses TRBV15 and TRBJ2-1; 7 nucleotides align to TRBD2. Germline values: CDR1 LNHNV, CDR2 YYDKDF (reference sequence). After removal of 0 bases from V and 9 bases from J, the junction contained 8 bases not matched to a gene. This CDR3 region has 15 residues. The DNA of the CDR3 is TGTGCCACCAGCAGAGACTCCGCAGCGGGGTTTGAGCAGTTCTTC. Translating gives CATSRDSAAGFEQFF.

This clonotype appeared a few times. The V gene is TRBV9, the J gene TRBJ2-1; no definite D call. Germline CDR1 reads SGDLS; CDR2 reads YYNGEE. Trimming took off 4 bases at V and 2 bases at J, with 7 bases between the two ends. CDR3 length equals 13 residues. CDR3 region: CASSPHAYNEQFF. DNA of the CDR3: TGTGCCAGCAGCCCCCACGCCTACAATGAGCAGTTCTTC.

Only a few counts were recorded for this clonotype. This sequence joins TRBV5-6 and TRBJ1-5; 7 bases fit TRBD1. The V and J ends lost 2 bases and 1 base, in that order; junction bases with no gene match: 9. In germline, CDR1 is SGHDT, CDR2 YYEEEE. The CDR3 is made up of 17 amino acids. The CDR3 here is CASSFAQGIGSNQPQHF. The CDR3 nucleotides are TGTGCCAGCAGCTTCGCACAGGGGATTGGGAGCAATCAGCCCCAGCATTTT.

The gene calls are TRBV18 and TRBJ2-1; D remains unclear. Germline CDR1 KGHSH, CDR2 LQKENI. Between the trimmed V and J ends, which lost 3 bases and 9 bases, there was a span of 15 bases. This CDR3 spans 14 amino acids. CDR3 loop: CASSPPTSRSEQFF. CDR3 sequence (DNA): TGTGCCAGCTCACCCCCCACTTCACGATCTGAGCAGTTCTTC.

This clonotype was recorded a few times. The V call is TRBV3-1, the J call TRBJ2-1; D is perhaps TRBD1 or TRBD2 (6 bases each). The V end was cut by 5 bases, the J end by 4 bases, with 15 bases between. The CDR3 sequence is 15 residues long. Germline V gene data show CDR1 as LGHDT and CDR2 as YNNKEL (reference sequence). CDR3 sequence: CASSGGLALYNEQFF. The CDR3, as DNA: TGTGCCAGCAGCGGGGGGCTAGCGCTGTACAATGAGCAGTTCTTC.

The gene calls are TRBV29-1 and TRBJ1-1, with no clear D. Germline V gene lookup returns CDR1 SQVTM and CDR2 ANQGSEA. V gave up 1 base and J gave up 1 base, with 7 bases separating them. CDR3 length: 13 amino acids. The CDR3 loop is CSVEVIANTEAFF. In DNA form, the CDR3 reads TGCAGCGTTGAAGTAATAGCGAACACTGAAGCTTTCTTT.

The rearrangement links TRBV4-1 to TRBJ2-2, with TRBD1 as a possible D gene (7 bases). The germline V gene has CDR1 MGHRA and CDR2 YSYEKL. Trimming took 2 bases from V and 6 from J, leaving 19 bases between them. This CDR3 has 17 amino acids. For the CDR3, the DNA is TGCGCCAGCAGCCAAAAAAGCGACAGGGAGGCTTCCGGGGAGCTGTTTTTT. It is translated as CASSQKSDREASGELFF.

This clonotype came up a few times. The chain's CDR3 is CASSLAGGLGDGYTF. Here the CDR3 DNA reads TGTGCCAGCAGCTTAGCCGGGGGGCTAGGGGATGGCTACACCTTC. The chain combines TRBV7-2 with TRBJ1-2; weak D call: TRBD1 (6 bases). This CDR3 is 15 amino acids long. Germline V gene sequence: CDR1 SGHTA, CDR2 FQGNSA. Trimming stripped 0 bases from V and 6 bases from J, with 14 bases between.

In this sample, this clonotype turned up a few times. The chain employs TRBV4-2 and TRBJ1-2, with 9 bases lining up with TRBD1. CDR1 is LGHNA, CDR2 YNFKEQ, per germline. The CDR3 totals 15 residues. The junction had 5 bases not matched to a gene; V was cut back by 0 bases and J by 6 bases. CDR3 DNA sequence: TGTGCCAGCAGCCAAGATCCGACAGGGGGAGATGGCTACACCTTC. This codes for CASSQDPTGGDGYTF.

The V and J genes are TRBV20-1 and TRBJ1-5, with a possible D match to TRBD1 (6 bases). Germline CDR1 is DFQATT and CDR2 is SNEGSKA (reference sequence). This CDR3 contains 10 residues. This chain's CDR3 is CLRGAQPQHF. Written as DNA, the CDR3 is TGCCTACGGGGGGCCCAGCCCCAGCATTTT.

This clonotype turned up a few times. The rearrangement links TRBV27 to TRBJ2-1, with 10 bases aligning to TRBD1. The CDR3 spans 15 residues. The germline V gene encodes CDR1 MNHEY and CDR2 SMNVEV (reference sequence). After removal of 3 bases from V and 6 bases from J, the junction contained 5 bases not matched to a gene. The CDR3 region has the DNA TGTGCCAGCAGTTTTGCGGGACAGGGGTTCAATGAGCAGTTCTTC. It is translated as CASSFAGQGFNEQFF.

This clonotype has more than one count but fewer than ten. The chain employs TRBV15 and TRBJ2-7; D call uncertain. V was pared by 0 bases and J by 3 bases, with 6 bases between. CDR3 length: 13 residues. Germline values: CDR1 LNHNV, CDR2 YYDKDF (reference sequence). CDR3 DNA: TGTGCCACCAGCAGAGATCCCCTCTACGAGCAGTACGTC. Encoded protein: CATSRDPLYEQYV.

This chain links TRBV3-1 with TRBJ1-4; D ambiguous. V was shortened by 4 bases and J by 8 bases, with 8 bases between the two germline ends. Germline V gene lookup returns CDR1 LGHDT and CDR2 YNNKEL (reference sequence). The CDR3 runs 12 residues. The CDR3 sequence is CASSLLAEKLFF. In DNA form, the CDR3 reads TGTGCCAGCAGCCTCCTCGCCGAAAAACTGTTTTTT.

The CDR3 region has the DNA TGTGCCAGCTCACCATGGCAGGGGTCCGGGTCGACAGATACGCAGTATTTT. Its protein is CASSPWQGSGSTDTQYF. The chain joins TRBV18 to TRBJ2-3; possible D gene TRBD1, 6 bases. Germline lookup yields CDR1 KGHSH and CDR2 LQKENI. V was cut by 2 bases and J by 3 bases, with 18 bases left in between. The CDR3 covers 17 residues.

The chain recombines TRBV7-9 with TRBJ2-3, with 8 bases identical to TRBD2. Trimming at V came to 7 bases and at J to 0 bases, leaving 15 bases not matched to a gene. The CDR3 extends over 18 amino acids. CDR1 and CDR2 (germline): SEHNR, FQNEAQ (reference sequence). DNA for the CDR3: TGTGCCAGCACCCCGGGGCTAGCGGGCCTCTTAAGCACAGATACGCAGTATTTT. This codes for CASTPGLAGLLSTDTQYF.

This clonotype has more than one count but fewer than ten. The genes are TRBV7-9 and TRBJ2-5, with D perhaps TRBD2 (6 bases). The V gene's germline CDR1 is SEHNR and CDR2 FQNEAQ (reference sequence). The CDR3 loop spans 14 amino acids. Trimming took 5 bases from V and 3 from J, leaving 13 bases between them. CDR3 protein: CASSRARGKETQYF. CDR3 DNA: TGTGCCAGCAGCCGGGCGCGGGGTAAAGAGACCCAGTACTTC. Based on the CDR3 plus reference TRBV7-9 and TRBJ2-5, the full variable domain is DTGVSQNPRHKITKRGQNVTFRCDPISEHNRLYWYRQTLGQGPEFLTYFQNEAQLEKSRLLSDRFSAERPKGSFSTLEIQRTEQGDSAMYLCASSRARGKETQYFGPGTRLLVL.

This clonotype turned up a few times. This chain joins TRBV5-1 and TRBJ2-6; D could derive from TRBD1 or TRBD2 (5 bases each). The germline V gene encodes CDR1 SGHRS and CDR2 YFSETQ. This CDR3 has 17 amino acids. V lost 4 bases and J lost 0, with 14 bases in between. CDR3 loop: CASSRDASNSGANVLTF. As DNA, the CDR3 is TGCGCCAGCAGCCGGGACGCTTCAAACTCTGGGGCCAACGTCCTGACTTTC.

J is TRBJ2-5 and V is TRBV7-8; no firm D call. The ends were cut back, 1 base at V and 10 bases at J, with 19 bases in the middle. CDR1 is SGHVS and CDR2 is FQNEAQ in the germline V gene. The CDR3 extends over 15 amino acids. The DNA of the CDR3 is TGTGCCAGCAGCTTAGGCCCGGACCCAAGAGCGCTCCAGTACTTC. It encodes CASSLGPDPRALQYF.

This clonotype was detected only a few times. V gene TRBV7-2 combines with J gene TRBJ2-7; no clear D gene. Per germline, CDR1 SGHTA and CDR2 FQGNSA. Trimming took 5 bases from V and 3 from J, leaving 11 bases between them. The CDR3 covers 13 residues. The CDR3 DNA is TGTGCCAGCAGCCCGGACGGATTCTACGAGCAGTACTTC. This encodes CASSPDGFYEQYF.

V and J are TRBV15 and TRBJ1-1, with TRBD1 matching over 10 bases. V shed 4 bases and J 5 bases; nucleotides not matched to a gene: 7. Germline V lookup: CDR1 LNHNV, CDR2 YYDKDF (reference sequence). The CDR3 has 15 residues. CDR3 sequence reads: CATSNSDRGRTEAFF. The CDR3 DNA sequence: TGTGCCACCAGCAACTCGGACAGGGGGAGAACTGAAGCTTTCTTT.

The chain combines TRBV4-2 with TRBJ2-6; 8 bases fit TRBD1. The V gene's germline CDR1 is LGHNA and CDR2 YNFKEQ. The V gene end was trimmed by 4 bases and the J gene end by 0 bases; junction bases not matched to a gene: 5. The CDR3 runs to 17 residues. The DNA for the CDR3 is TGTGCCAGCAGCCCGGACAGGGACTTCTCTGGGGCCAACGTCCTGACTTTC. This encodes CASSPDRDFSGANVLTF.

Of note for this clonotype: A read error may account for a junction end that differs from germline. V and J are TRBV10-3 and TRBJ1-4; weak D call: TRBD1 (6 bases). The CDR3 covers 16 residues. Germline values: CDR1 ENHRY, CDR2 SYGVKD. DNA of the CDR3: TGTGCCAGCAGTGGACTAGGACAGCCAACTAATGAAAAACTGTTTTTT. Protein product: CASSGLGQPTNEKLFF.

The V and J genes are TRBV11-2 and TRBJ1-1; 8 nucleotides match TRBD1. Unmatched junction bases numbered 16, after V lost 5 bases and J lost 5 bases. This CDR3 comprises 17 residues. Germline values: CDR1 SGHAT, CDR2 FQNNGV. The CDR3 loop reads CASSTFGDRSGGTEAFF. The CDR3 DNA follows: TGTGCCAGCAGCACGTTTGGGGACAGGTCCGGTGGAACTGAAGCTTTCTTT. The complete variable domain, with remaining parts taken from reference TRBV11-2 and TRBJ1-1, reads EAGVAQSPRYKIIEKRQSVAFWCNPISGHATLYWYQQILGQGPKLLIQFQNNGVVDDSQLPKDRFSAERLKGVDSTLKIQPAKLEDSAVYLCASSTFGDRSGGTEAFFGQGTRLTVV.

This clonotype was seen repeatedly, ten times or more. J is TRBJ1-1 and V is TRBV7-9; D unclear. CDR3 size: 12 residues. Per the germline V gene, CDR1 is SEHNR and CDR2 is FQNEAQ (reference sequence). V lost 5 bases to trimming and J lost 6 bases, with 10 bases between them. This CDR3 reads CASSPSFAEAFF. The CDR3 DNA is TGTGCCAGCAGCCCCTCGTTTGCTGAAGCTTTCTTT.

This chain connects TRBV11-2 to TRBJ2-1; tentative D call: TRBD2 (6 bases). V lost 5 bases to trimming and J lost 10 bases, with 21 bases between them. Germline CDR1 and CDR2: SGHAT and FQNNGV. The CDR3 is 15 residues long. As DNA, the CDR3 is TGTGCCAGCAGCCCTGCTCACGGGGTCGCGGGGGAGCAGTTCTTC. It is translated as CASSPAHGVAGEQFF.

This clonotype showed up just a few times. The CDR3: CASSWRASTDTQYF. CDR3 nucleotide sequence: TGTGCCAGCTCCTGGCGGGCTAGCACAGATACGCAGTATTTT. V is TRBV7-2 and J is TRBJ2-3, with D perhaps TRBD2 (5 bases). The ends were cut back, 8 bases at V and 0 bases at J, with 12 bases in the middle. The length of the CDR3 is 14 residues. Germline V CDR1 and CDR2: SGHTA, FQGNSA. The complete variable domain, with remaining parts taken from reference TRBV7-2 and TRBJ2-3, reads GAGVSQSPSNKVTEKGKDVELRCDPISGHTALYWYRQSLGQGLEFLIYFQGNSAPDKSGLPSDRFSAERTGGSVSTLTIQRTQQEDSAVYLCASSWRASTDTQYFGPGTRLTVL.

The genes are TRBV24-1 and TRBJ1-5; TRBD1 aligns across 9 bases. Germline trimming cut 7 bases from V and 4 bases from J; bases unmatched to any gene: 10. Germline-derived CDR1 and CDR2 are KGHDR and SFDVKD. The CDR3 loop spans 16 amino acids. CDR3 amino acids: CATRVSGTGINQPQHF. The DNA of the CDR3 is TGTGCCACCAGGGTTTCCGGGACAGGGATAAATCAGCCCCAGCATTTT.

In its sample, this clonotype was seen a few times. The chain combines TRBV6-6 with TRBJ1-2; D is undetermined. Looked up from germline, CDR1 is MNHNY and CDR2 is SVGAGI (reference sequence). The CDR3 is 14 amino acids. With 2 bases removed from V and 4 bases from J, the gap between germline ends came to 11 bases. The chain's CDR3 is CASSYASPSYGYTF. The CDR3 DNA follows: TGTGCCAGCAGTTACGCGTCCCCCTCCTATGGCTACACCTTC.

In its sample, this clonotype was seen a few times. The chain couples TRBV7-3 to TRBJ1-1; 7 bases align to TRBD1. Trimming took 5 bases from V and 5 from J; bases not matched to a gene: 11. The CDR3 spans 15 residues. Germline loops: CDR1 SGHTA, CDR2 FQGTGA. As DNA, the CDR3 is TGTGCCAGCAGCCCCCAGGGGGACTTTGTGACTGAAGCTTTCTTT. This sequence encodes CASSPQGDFVTEAFF.

V is TRBV9 and J is TRBJ2-7; 7 nucleotides line up with TRBD1. The CDR3 is made up of 14 amino acids. In germline, CDR1 is SGDLS, CDR2 YYNGEE. The trim removed 2 bases at V and 1 base at J, leaving 3 bases unmatched. The CDR3 DNA reads TGTGCCAGCAGCGTCAAGGGACAGTCCTACGAGCAGTACTTC. It translates to CASSVKGQSYEQYF.